Below, 19 T cell receptor beta chains from the same sample are listed, as sequenced in a study of technical replicates of blood from a handful of donors. Generated by immunoSEQ multiplex PCR, the TCRdb table keeps only in-frame clones and is missing some. Of tens of thousands of clones listed, about 89% are singletons. Sample: T cells isolated from PBMCs. The receptors originated from a human donor in good health.

Turning to this clone: Within the sample, other DNA sequences also encode this same CDR3. The chain recombines TRBV19 with TRBJ2-7, with a tentative D call TRBD2 (5 bases). The CDR3 spans 12 residues. Trimming removed 5 bases at V and 3 bases at J, with 8 bases between. The germline V gene encodes CDR1 LNHDA and CDR2 SQIVND (reference sequence). The CDR3 sequence: CASSSGGYEQYF. In nucleotides, the CDR3 is TGTGCCAGTAGTTCTGGAGGCTACGAGCAGTACTTC.

The chain recombines TRBV19 with TRBJ1-2; 7 nucleotides line up with TRBD1. CDR1 LNHDA and CDR2 SQIVND come from the germline V gene (reference sequence). Trimming at V came to 3 bases and at J to 4 bases, leaving 2 bases not matched to a gene. CDR3 length: 13 amino acids. The CDR3 DNA reads TGTGCCAGTAGTATGGGACAGATCTATGGCTACACCTTC. Amino acid sequence: CASSMGQIYGYTF.

The rearrangement links TRBV5-6 to TRBJ2-1; 14 nucleotides match TRBD2. This CDR3 contains 17 residues. Germline V gives CDR1 SGHDT, CDR2 YYEEEE. V dropped 2 bases and J dropped 7; count of bases not matched to a gene: 8. The CDR3: CASSFSGLAGVVNEQFF. The CDR3 DNA reads TGTGCCAGCAGCTTTTCGGGACTAGCGGGAGTCGTGAATGAGCAGTTCTTC.

This clone was counted between two and nine times. CDR3 protein: CASSLLNPTRAGDIGEQFF. In nucleotides, the CDR3 is TGTGCCAGCAGCCTCCTCAACCCGACTCGAGCGGGAGATATAGGTGAGCAGTTCTTC. The chain employs TRBV9 and TRBJ2-1, with 8 bases matching TRBD2. In germline, CDR1 is SGDLS, CDR2 YYNGEE. This CDR3 has 19 residues. Germline trimming cut 4 bases from V and 9 bases from J; bases unmatched to any gene: 24.

V and J are TRBV5-8 and TRBJ1-1; 7 bases map to TRBD1. This CDR3 is 15 amino acids long. V shed 2 bases and J 5 bases; nucleotides not matched to a gene: 9. The germline V gene encodes CDR1 SGHTS and CDR2 YDEGEE. The CDR3 sequence is CASSFYQDRKTEAFF. The CDR3 DNA follows: TGTGCCAGCAGCTTCTATCAGGACAGGAAAACTGAAGCTTTCTTT.

V and J are TRBV5-6 and TRBJ1-5, with a weak D call TRBD1 (5 bases). The CDR3 is made up of 14 amino acids. CDR1 SGHDT and CDR2 YYEEEE come from the germline V gene. V was shortened by 0 bases and J by 3 bases, with 7 bases between the two germline ends. The CDR3 region is CASSLAGYNQPQHF. CDR3 DNA sequence: TGTGCCAGCAGCTTGGCAGGGTACAATCAGCCCCAGCATTTT.

This chain joins TRBV19 and TRBJ1-1; D gene unclear. The CDR3 spans 13 residues. Trimming took off 5 bases at V and 3 bases at J, with 10 bases between the two ends. Germline loops: CDR1 LNHDA, CDR2 SQIVND (reference sequence). CDR3 nucleotides: TGTGCCAGTAGTTTTGGCCGTGACACTGAAGCTTTCTTT. This translates into CASSFGRDTEAFF.

V is TRBV5-4 and J is TRBJ1-3; TRBD1 agrees at 7 bases. The V and J ends lost 0 bases and 10 bases, in that order; junction bases with no gene match: 4. The CDR3 runs to 13 residues. Germline V gene data show CDR1 as SGHNT and CDR2 as YYREEE (reference sequence). CDR3 DNA: TGTGCCAGCAGCTTGGAGGCGGGACAGACCATATATTTT. Translation: CASSLEAGQTIYF.

The chain is built from TRBV10-1 and TRBJ2-7; 8 positions agree with TRBD1. The V gene's germline CDR1 is WNHNN and CDR2 SYGVQD (reference sequence). Unmatched junction bases numbered 11, after V lost 7 bases and J lost 6 bases. CDR3 length: 14 amino acids. CDR3: CASIKGRGQGEQYF. In DNA form, the CDR3 reads TGCGCCAGCATTAAAGGACGAGGACAGGGCGAGCAGTACTTC.

This sequence joins TRBV27 and TRBJ2-1; 8 bases are shared with TRBD2. Germline loops: CDR1 MNHEY, CDR2 SMNVEV (reference sequence). J gave up 2 bases and V 5 bases, and 8 bases lay outside the gene matches. The CDR3 length is 16 residues. CDR3 sequence reads: CASSRGTSGAYNEQFF. The CDR3 nucleotides read TGTGCCAGCAGTAGAGGTACTAGCGGCGCCTACAATGAGCAGTTCTTC.

This chain uses TRBV11-3 with TRBJ2-2; D unresolved. The CDR3 covers 14 residues. Per the germline V gene, CDR1 is SGHNT and CDR2 is YENEEA. Trimming stripped 5 bases from V and 7 bases from J, with 14 bases between. The CDR3 sequence is CASSPLTRGGELFF. The CDR3 nucleotides are TGTGCCAGCAGCCCCCTGACTCGTGGCGGGGAGCTGTTTTTT. The whole variable domain, filled in from reference TRBV11-3 and TRBJ2-2, reads EAGVVQSPRYKIIEKKQPVAFWCNPISGHNTLYWYLQNLGQGPELLIRYENEEAVDDSQLPKDRFSAERLKGVDSTLKIQPAELGDSAVYLCASSPLTRGGELFFGEGSRLTVL.

The chain joins TRBV6-6 to TRBJ1-5, with D perhaps TRBD1 (6 bases). CDR1 and CDR2 (germline): MNHNY, SVGAGI (reference sequence). This CDR3 is 13 amino acids long. V gave up 6 bases and J gave up 3 bases, with 9 bases separating them. The CDR3 sequence: CASRDSVNQPQHF. The DNA of the CDR3 is TGTGCCAGCAGGGACAGCGTCAATCAGCCCCAGCATTTT.

This chain links TRBV11-3 with TRBJ2-1, with TRBD2 identical over 8 bases. Germline trimming cut 0 bases from V and 7 bases from J; bases unmatched to any gene: 5. Germline V gives CDR1 SGHNT, CDR2 YENEEA. This CDR3 is built from 15 residues. The CDR3 DNA is TGTGCCAGCAGCTTAGATGGGACTAGAGATAATGAGCAGTTCTTC. Translation: CASSLDGTRDNEQFF. Full variable domain (missing parts from reference TRBV11-3 and TRBJ2-1): EAGVVQSPRYKIIEKKQPVAFWCNPISGHNTLYWYLQNLGQGPELLIRYENEEAVDDSQLPKDRFSAERLKGVDSTLKIQPAELGDSAVYLCASSLDGTRDNEQFFGPGTRLTVL.

The chain carries TRBV14 and TRBJ2-1, with D maybe TRBD2 (6 bases). Per germline, CDR1 SGHDN and CDR2 FVKESK. This CDR3 has 14 residues. V lost 3 bases and J lost 6, with 12 bases in between. CDR3 sequence: CASSHWTIANEQFF. The DNA of the CDR3 is TGTGCCAGCAGCCACTGGACTATCGCCAATGAGCAGTTCTTC.

The chain combines TRBV28 with TRBJ2-7, with D possibly matching TRBD1 (5 bases). CDR3 length: 15 amino acids. Deletions cut 4 bases from V and 1 base from J, with 14 bases between. Germline V gene sequence: CDR1 MDHEN, CDR2 SYDVKM. DNA of the CDR3: TGTGCCAGCAGTTCGTTGATGCAGGGTTCCTACGAGCAGTACTTC. This codes for CASSSLMQGSYEQYF.

The chain links TRBV11-3 to TRBJ2-3; D is unclear. V gave up 4 bases and J gave up 2 bases, with 4 bases separating them. Germline CDR1 is SGHNT and CDR2 is YENEEA. The CDR3 runs 12 residues. This chain's CDR3 is CASSSITDTQYF. Here the CDR3 DNA reads TGTGCCAGCAGCTCAATCACAGATACGCAGTATTTT.

The rearrangement joins TRBV5-8 to TRBJ1-3, with 7 bases that match TRBD1. This CDR3 is 14 amino acids long. Germline CDR1 SGHTS, CDR2 YDEGEE. V was pared by 6 bases and J by 0 bases, with 3 bases of the junction left unmatched. CDR3 coding DNA: TGTGCCAGCACTGGGACAGTCTCTGGAAACACCATATATTTT. It encodes CASTGTVSGNTIYF.

This rearrangement joins TRBV19 to TRBJ2-5; D is possibly TRBD1 (6 bases). CDR1 LNHDA and CDR2 SQIVND come from the germline V gene (reference sequence). This CDR3 comprises 13 residues. Trimming stripped 3 bases from V and 1 base from J, with 6 bases between. This CDR3 is CASSMTGQETQYF. The CDR3 nucleotides read TGTGCCAGTAGTATGACAGGCCAAGAGACCCAGTACTTC.

The chain carries TRBV27 and TRBJ2-2, with TRBD2 identical over 7 bases. V lost 6 bases and J lost 4; bases outside the gene matches: 8. Germline V lookup: CDR1 MNHEY, CDR2 SMNVEV (reference sequence). CDR3 length: 15 amino acids. CDR3 loop: CASRPGLVATGELFF. In nucleotides, the CDR3 is TGTGCCAGCAGACCTGGACTAGTTGCCACCGGGGAGCTGTTTTTT.